This T cell receptor beta chain was captured in a study of T-cell reconstitution after alpha-beta-depleted transplantation in children. This CDR3 is built from 14 residues. In germline, CDR1 is MNHEY, CDR2 SVGEGT. Trimming cost V 4 bases and J 2 bases, with 12 bases left between them. Study-level results: Reportedly, alpha-beta T cells present about two months post-transplant originated from several hundred expanded clones of graft origin. At one year after transplant, newly produced T cells mostly accounted for T-cell counts and diversity.

Of note for this clonotype: What it recognizes is unknown.

Unique molecular identifiers were incorporated during preparation of the TCRbeta library. TCRdb reprocessed the PCR reads with MiXCR, giving one entry per CDR3 protein. This table has about 400,000 distinct CDR3 sequences, 15% to 20% appearing once. The chain carries TRBV6-2 or TRBV6-3 and TRBJ2-7, with a tentative D call TRBD1 (5 bases). This TCR was sampled from a boy younger than two who had a stem cell transplant for Wiskott-Aldrich syndrome, so the T cells may come from the graft donor. The source was PBMCs, mostly from graft donor cells, collected 360 days after TCRalphabeta/CD19-depleted stem cell transplant. CDR3 residues: CASSSRQGTYEQYF. CDR3 in DNA: TGTGCCAGCAGTTCAAGGCAGGGCACCTACGAGCAGTACTTC.